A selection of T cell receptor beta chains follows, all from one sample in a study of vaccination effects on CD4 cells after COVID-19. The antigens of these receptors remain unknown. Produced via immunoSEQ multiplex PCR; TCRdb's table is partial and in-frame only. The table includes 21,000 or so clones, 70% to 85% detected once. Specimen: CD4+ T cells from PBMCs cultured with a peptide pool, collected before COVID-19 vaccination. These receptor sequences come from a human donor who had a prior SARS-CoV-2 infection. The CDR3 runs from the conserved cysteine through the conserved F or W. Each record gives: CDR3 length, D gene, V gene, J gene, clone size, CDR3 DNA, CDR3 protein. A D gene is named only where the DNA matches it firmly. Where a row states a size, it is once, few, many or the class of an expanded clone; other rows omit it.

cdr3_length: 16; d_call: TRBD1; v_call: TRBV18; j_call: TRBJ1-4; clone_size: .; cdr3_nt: TGTGCCAGCTCACCAACCGGGACAGGGTCTGGAGAAAAACTGTTTTTT; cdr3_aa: CASSPTGTGSGEKLFF
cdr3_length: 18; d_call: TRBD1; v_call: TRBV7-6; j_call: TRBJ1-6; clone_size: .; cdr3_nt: TGTGCCAGCAGCTTAGAAGGGGCTGGGACAGGGATTTTTTCACCCCTCCACTTT; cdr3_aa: CASSLEGAGTGIFSPLHF
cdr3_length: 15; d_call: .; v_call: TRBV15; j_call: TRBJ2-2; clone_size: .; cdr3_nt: TGTGCCACCAGCAGGACCCCCGGCTTTGGTGTAGAGCTGTTTTTT; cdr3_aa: CATSRTPGFGVELFF
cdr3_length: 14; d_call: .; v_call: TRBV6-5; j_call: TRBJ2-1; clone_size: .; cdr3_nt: TGTGCCAGCAAACGGGCAGGGGATGGCGATGAGCAGTTCTTC; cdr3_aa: CASKRAGDGDEQFF
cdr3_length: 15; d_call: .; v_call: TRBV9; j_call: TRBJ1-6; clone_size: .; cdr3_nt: TGTGCCAGCAGCGAGAGGATCTCCTATAATTCACCCCTCCACTTT; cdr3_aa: CASSERISYNSPLHF
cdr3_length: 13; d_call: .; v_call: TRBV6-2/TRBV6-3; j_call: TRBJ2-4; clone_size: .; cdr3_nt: TGTGCCAGCAGTAATCAGCAGTGGGACATTCAGTACTTC; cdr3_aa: CASSNQQWDIQYF
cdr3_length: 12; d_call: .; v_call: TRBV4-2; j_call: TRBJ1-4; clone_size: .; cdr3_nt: TGTGCCAGCAGCACCGGCTATGAAAAACTGTTTTTT; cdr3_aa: CASSTGYEKLFF
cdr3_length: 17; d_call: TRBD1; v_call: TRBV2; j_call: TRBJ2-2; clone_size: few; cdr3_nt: TGTGCCAGTTTCCCGAAGCCCGGGACAGCAAACACCGGGGAGCTGTTTTTT; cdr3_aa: CASFPKPGTANTGELFF
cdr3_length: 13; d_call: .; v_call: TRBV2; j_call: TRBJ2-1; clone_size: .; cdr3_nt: TGTGCCAGCACCCTCTCAAGAGGGAAAGAGCAGTTCTTC; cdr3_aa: CASTLSRGKEQFF
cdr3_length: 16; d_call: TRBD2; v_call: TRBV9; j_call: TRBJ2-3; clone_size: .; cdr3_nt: TGTGCCAGCAGCGTAGAGGCGGGACTAGTCGCAGATACGCAGTATTTT; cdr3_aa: CASSVEAGLVADTQYF
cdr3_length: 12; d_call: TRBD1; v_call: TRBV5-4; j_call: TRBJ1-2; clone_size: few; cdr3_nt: TGTGCCAGCAGCCCCGGACAGGGAATCTACACCTTC; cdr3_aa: CASSPGQGIYTF
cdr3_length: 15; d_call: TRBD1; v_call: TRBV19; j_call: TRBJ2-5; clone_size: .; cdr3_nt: TGTGCCAGTAGTAAAGGACAGGGATCGGGAGAGACCCAGTACTTC; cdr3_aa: CASSKGQGSGETQYF
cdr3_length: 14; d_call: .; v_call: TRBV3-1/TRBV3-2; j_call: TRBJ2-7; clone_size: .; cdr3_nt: TGTGCCAGCAGCCGTGGGACACTCCTACGTGAGCAGTACTTC; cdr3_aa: CASSRGTLLREQYF
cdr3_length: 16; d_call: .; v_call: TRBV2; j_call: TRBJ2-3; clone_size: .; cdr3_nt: TGTGCCAGCAGTGATAGTCCCGGGGGCAGCACAGATACGCAGTATTTT; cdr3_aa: CASSDSPGGSTDTQYF
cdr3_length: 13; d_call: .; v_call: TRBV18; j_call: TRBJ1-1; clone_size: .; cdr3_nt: TGTGCCAGCTCAATGGACAGGAACACTGAAGCTTTCTTT; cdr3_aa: CASSMDRNTEAFF
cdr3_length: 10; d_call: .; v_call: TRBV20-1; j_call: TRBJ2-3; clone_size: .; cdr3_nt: TGCAGCTCACGGGGTGATACGCAGTATTTT; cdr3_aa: CSSRGDTQYF
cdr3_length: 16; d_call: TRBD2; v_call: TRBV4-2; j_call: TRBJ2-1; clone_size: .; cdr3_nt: TGTGCCAGCAGCCAAGATATCCTAGCGGGACGGAATGAGCAGTTCTTC; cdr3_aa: CASSQDILAGRNEQFF
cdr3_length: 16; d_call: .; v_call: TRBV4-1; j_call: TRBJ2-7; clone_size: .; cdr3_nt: TGCGCCAGCAGCCAAGATTCAGTGGCGGGGGCGCGGTTAAAGTACTTC; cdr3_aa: CASSQDSVAGARLKYF
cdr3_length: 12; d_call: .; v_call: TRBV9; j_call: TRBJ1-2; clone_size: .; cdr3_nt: TGTGCCAGCAGCGCCGGAAGCTATGGCTACACCTTC; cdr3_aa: CASSAGSYGYTF
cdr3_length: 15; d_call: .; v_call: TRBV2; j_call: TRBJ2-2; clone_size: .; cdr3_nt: TGTGCCAGCAGCGAGCGGTGGCTAAACACCGGGGAGCTGTTTTTT; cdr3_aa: CASSERWLNTGELFF
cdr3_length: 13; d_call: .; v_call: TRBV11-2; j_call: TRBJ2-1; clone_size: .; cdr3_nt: TGTGCCAGCAGCCAACACTCCTACAATGAGCAGTTCTTC; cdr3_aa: CASSQHSYNEQFF
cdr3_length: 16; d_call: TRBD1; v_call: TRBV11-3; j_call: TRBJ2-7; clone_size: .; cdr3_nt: TGTGCCAGCAGCTTATCCCTAGGGGGCGACTCCTACGAGCAGTACTTC; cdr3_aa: CASSLSLGGDSYEQYF
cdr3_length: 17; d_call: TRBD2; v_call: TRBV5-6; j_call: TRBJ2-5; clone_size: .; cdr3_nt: TGTGCCAGCAGCCATGGACTAGCGGGAGGGCCTCAAGAGACCCAGTACTTC; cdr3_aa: CASSHGLAGGPQETQYF
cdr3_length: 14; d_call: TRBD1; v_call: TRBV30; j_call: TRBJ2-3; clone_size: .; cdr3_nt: TGTGCCTGGGATCCGGGACAGGGTGCAGATACGCAGTATTTT; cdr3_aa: CAWDPGQGADTQYF
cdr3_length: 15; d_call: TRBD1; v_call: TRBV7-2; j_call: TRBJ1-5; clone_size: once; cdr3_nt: TGTGCCAGCAGCCCGCGGACAGGAGAGAATCAGCCCCAGCATTTT; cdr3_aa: CASSPRTGENQPQHF